The sequence of this T cell receptor (beta chain) was determined in a study of cytomegalovirus exposure and HLA in healthy donors. Concerning this clone itself: Its antigen is currently unknown.

Amplification used 60 Vbeta primers and 13 Jbeta primers. Assay: immunoSEQ multiplex PCR; the TCRdb copy retains only in-frame clones and omits some. The table records roughly 100,000 clones, about 70% of them present only once. Trimming removed 0 bases from V and 4 bases from J, with 9 bases in between. The CDR3 totals 14 residues. Germline V CDR1 and CDR2: SGHNT, YYREEE (reference sequence). Study-wide results and caveats: Immune exposure was documented only through CMV serostatus. Roughly uniform depth of sequencing across donors was assumed in presence/absence analyses. Cytomegalovirus association was listed for around 170 TCR beta chains.

This TCR was recovered from a woman aged 35 to 49 in good health and CMV-seronegative. The material sequenced was PBMCs. The genes are TRBV5-4 and TRBJ2-3, with a possible D match to TRBD2 (5 bases). This chain's CDR3 is CASSLALAADTQYF. The CDR3 DNA is TGTGCCAGCAGCTTGGCCCTAGCTGCAGATACGCAGTATTTT.